This entry concerns a single TCR beta chain. The data are from a study of human versus mouse CDR3 diversity and MHC coevolution. Overall study context: immunoSEQ was reported to reach one in 200,000 T cells sensitivity.

V gave up 5 bases and J gave up 2 bases, with 5 bases separating them. CDR3 length equals 12 residues. CDR1 and CDR2 from the germline V gene are SEHNR and FQNEAQ (reference sequence). Sequencing used immunoSEQ multiplex PCR; TCRdb keeps in-frame clones, though not all of them. This table holds about 83,000 clones, roughly 90% found once. The sequenced sample was naive CD4+ T cells from blood. Specified subset: CD45RO-negative CD62L-positive naive CD4 T cells. J is TRBJ2-3 and V is TRBV7-9; D remains unclear. The sequence came from a person between 25 and 70 years old in good health. The CDR3, as DNA: TGTGCCAGCAGCCCATCCACAGATACGCAGTATTTT. Amino acid sequence: CASSPSTDTQYF.